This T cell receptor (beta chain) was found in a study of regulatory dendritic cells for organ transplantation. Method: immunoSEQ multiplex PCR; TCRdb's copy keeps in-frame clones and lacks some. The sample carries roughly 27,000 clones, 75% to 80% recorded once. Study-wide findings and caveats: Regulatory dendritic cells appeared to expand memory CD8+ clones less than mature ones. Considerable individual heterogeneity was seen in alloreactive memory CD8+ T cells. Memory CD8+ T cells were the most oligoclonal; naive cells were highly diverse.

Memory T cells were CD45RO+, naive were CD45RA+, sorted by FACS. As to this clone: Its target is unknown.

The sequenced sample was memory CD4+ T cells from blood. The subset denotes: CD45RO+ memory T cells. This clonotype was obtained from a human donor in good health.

The CDR3 loop reads CASSLTKWAGDSPLHF. The CDR3 DNA sequence: TGTGCCAGCAGCCTAACTAAATGGGCAGGTGATTCACCCCTCCACTTT. V and J are TRBV7-2 and TRBJ1-6; D is uncertain. Trimming took off 5 bases at V and 8 bases at J, with 19 bases between the two ends. Germline CDR1 SGHTA, CDR2 FQGNSA. The length of the CDR3 is 16 residues.